This entry lists 20 T cell receptor beta chains sequenced from one sample in a study of CD8+ T cells in alopecia areata. Regarding treatment: oral pan-JAK inhibitor, 5-10 mg twice daily. Investigators isolated RNA and reverse transcribed it into cDNA to act as the sequencing template. Generated by immunoSEQ multiplex PCR, the TCRdb table keeps only in-frame clones and is missing some. This sample has over 95,000 clones; 55% to 60% occur once, and the top ten carry about 3.2%. The input for sequencing was CD4+ T cells sorted from blood, taken at week 24, from a patient treated with tofacitinib. Receptors were obtained from a human donor with alopecia areata.

This chain uses TRBV29-1 with TRBJ1-1, with TRBD1 matching over 8 bases. The CDR3 length is 13 residues. V shed 6 bases, J shed 4 bases, and the junction held 7 bases outside the gene matches. From germline, CDR1 is SQVTM and CDR2 ANQGSEA. CDR3 DNA: TGCAGCGTGGACAGGGTGCAGGGCACTGAAGCTTTCTTT. Amino acid sequence: CSVDRVQGTEAFF.

The J gene is TRBJ2-3, the V gene TRBV30, with D unclear. V was clipped by 4 bases and J by 5 bases, with 13 bases between them. This CDR3 has 13 residues. Germline V CDR1 and CDR2: GTSNPN, SVGIG (reference sequence). The CDR3 here is CAWNSLGRDTQYF. CDR3 nucleotides: TGTGCCTGGAATTCCCTAGGAAGAGATACGCAGTATTTT.

The chain is built from TRBV6-1 and TRBJ2-7; tentative D call: TRBD2 (5 bases). The CDR3 runs to 14 residues. From germline, CDR1 is MNHNS and CDR2 SASEGT. Trimming pared 3 bases from V and 2 bases from J, leaving 11 bases between. In DNA form, the CDR3 reads TGTGCCAGCAGTGAGGGAGTCCCAGCCTACGAGCAGTACTTC. This codes for CASSEGVPAYEQYF.

As to this clone: At the DNA level, this CDR3 is encoded by other sequences in the same sample as well. The chain links TRBV29-1 to TRBJ2-4; unclear D gene. V lost 4 bases and J lost 5, with 3 bases in between. The CDR3 totals 10 residues. Per germline, CDR1 SQVTM and CDR2 ANQGSEA. The CDR3 region has the DNA TGCAGCGTTGGAGAAAACATTCAGTACTTC. Translation: CSVGENIQYF. The complete variable domain, with remaining parts taken from reference TRBV29-1 and TRBJ2-4, reads SAVISQKPSRDICQRGTSLTIQCQVDSQVTMMFWYRQQPGQSLTLIATANQGSEATYESGFVIDKFPISRPNLTFSTLTVSNMSPEDSSIYLCSVGENIQYFGAGTRLSVL.

The chain employs TRBV30 and TRBJ1-2; TRBD1 matches at 8 bases. Losses at the gene ends were 1 base for V and 4 bases for J; bases not matched to a gene: 11. There are 16 residues in the CDR3. Germline V lookup: CDR1 GTSNPN, CDR2 SVGIG (reference sequence). Written as DNA, the CDR3 is TGTGCCTGGAGTGGGCCGCAGGGGGCTAGAGTCTATGGCTACACCTTC. The encoded protein is CAWSGPQGARVYGYTF.

This clone was observed a handful of times. The rearrangement uses TRBV19 and TRBJ1-5, with 9 positions matching TRBD1. V lost 9 bases and J lost 7; bases outside the gene matches: 19. The CDR3 is 17 residues long. The germline gives CDR1 LNHDA, CDR2 SQIVND (reference sequence). The CDR3 DNA follows: TGTGCCAGCAGGACCACGTTAAAACAGGGGGCACAGCAGCCCCAGCATTTT. Amino acids: CASRTTLKQGAQQPQHF.

This chain connects TRBV4-2 to TRBJ1-2; no clear D gene. From germline, CDR1 is LGHNA and CDR2 YNFKEQ. Trimming removed 0 bases from V and 1 base from J, with 0 bases in between. There are 12 residues in the CDR3. The DNA for the CDR3 is TGTGCCAGCAGCCAAGATAACTATGGCTACACCTTC. Translating it yields CASSQDNYGYTF.

CDR3 coding DNA: TGTGCCAGCAGCCGGGGGATCGGGGGCGCTGAAGCTTTCTTT. Its protein product is CASSRGIGGAEAFF. V usage is TRBV6-5 and J usage is TRBJ1-1; possible D gene TRBD1, 6 bases. The germline gives CDR1 MNHEY, CDR2 SVGAGI. V was shortened by 6 bases and J by 6 bases, with 17 bases between the two germline ends. The CDR3 totals 14 residues.

This chain connects TRBV29-1 to TRBJ2-5; weak D call: TRBD2 (6 bases). The V end lost 7 bases, the J end lost 5 bases, and 20 bases lay between the germline ends. CDR1 and CDR2 from the germline V gene are SQVTM and ANQGSEA. The CDR3 spans 14 residues. CDR3 bases: TGCAGCGCGGGATGGGGCGGGGTTGTGGAGACCCAGTACTTC. The encoded protein is CSAGWGGVVETQYF.

The rearrangement uses TRBV4-3 and TRBJ2-1, with D possibly called TRBD1 or TRBD2 (5 bases each). V lost 2 bases to trimming and J lost 4 bases, with 12 bases between them. Germline CDR1 reads LGHNA; CDR2 reads YSLEER. The CDR3 contains 15 residues. CDR3 nucleotides: TGCGCCAGCAGCCAACAGGGAGTAGGTTACAATGAGCAGTTCTTC. As protein: CASSQQGVGYNEQFF.

This clone has more than one count but fewer than ten. The chain has TRBV29-1 and TRBJ1-2, with TRBD1 matching over 7 bases. CDR1 is SQVTM and CDR2 is ANQGSEA in the germline V gene. The CDR3 totals 13 residues. V trimming: 3 bases; J trimming: 4 bases; junction bases outside the gene matches: 5. The CDR3 nucleotides are TGCAGCGTTGAGAAGACAGGGCCCTATGGCTACACCTTC. It yields the protein CSVEKTGPYGYTF.

The CDR3 bases are TGCGCCAGCAGCTTGGAAGCCCCAGCAGCTAACTATGGCTACACCTTC. It is translated as CASSLEAPAANYGYTF. This chain links TRBV5-1 with TRBJ1-2; D ambiguous. Germline CDR1 and CDR2: SGHRS and YFSETQ. Between the trimmed V and J ends, which lost 0 bases and 0 bases, there was a span of 12 bases. CDR3 size: 16 residues. Looking up the rest from reference TRBV5-1 and TRBJ1-2 gives the full variable domain: KAGVTQTPRYLIKTRGQQVTLSCSPISGHRSVSWYQQTPGQGLQFLFEYFSETQRNKGNFPGRFSGRQFSNSRSEMNVSTLELGDSALYLCASSLEAPAANYGYTFGSGTRLTVV.

This clone appeared once. This rearrangement joins TRBV27 to TRBJ2-3, with D tentatively TRBD2 (5 bases). The CDR3 length is 13 residues. The V end was cut by 10 bases, the J end by 7 bases, with 18 bases between. Per germline, CDR1 MNHEY and CDR2 SMNVEV (reference sequence). The CDR3 is CANGIPRQYTQYF. DNA of the CDR3: TGTGCCAACGGGATCCCCAGACAATATACGCAGTATTTT.

This clone turned up a few times. The chain recombines TRBV21-1 with TRBJ2-7; TRBD2 is taken as the D call from the table, unchecked against the DNA. TRBV21-1 is a documented pseudogene. This CDR3 contains 14 residues. CDR3 DNA sequence: TGTGCCAGCATCTGGAGGAGGAGAACCTACGAGCAGTACTTC. This encodes CASIWRRRTYEQYF.

This clone has just a few counts. The DNA for the CDR3 is TGTGCCAGCACTGGGGGATATGGCTACACCTTC. As protein: CASTGGYGYTF. The chain has TRBV27 and TRBJ1-2; TRBD1 might be the D (5 bases). The germline CDR1 and CDR2 sequences are MNHEY and SMNVEV (reference sequence). CDR3 size: 11 residues. V was trimmed by 7 bases and J by 5 bases, leaving 8 bases between them.

This clone turned up a few times. J is TRBJ1-3 and V is TRBV18; weak D call: TRBD1 (6 bases). CDR3 length: 17 residues. V was cut by 3 bases and J by 0 bases, with 15 bases left in between. Germline-derived CDR1 and CDR2 are KGHSH and LQKENI. CDR3 bases: TGTGCCAGCTCACCGGGCGACAGGAGAAACTCTGGAAACACCATATATTTT. Translated: CASSPGDRRNSGNTIYF.

This rearrangement joins TRBV7-2 to TRBJ1-2; D ambiguous. Trimming removed 5 bases at V and 5 bases at J, with 15 bases between. The length of the CDR3 is 14 residues. Germline lookup yields CDR1 SGHTA and CDR2 FQGNSA. CDR3 bases: TGTGCCAGCAGCCAAATCCATGGCGAATATGGCTACACCTTC. Translating it yields CASSQIHGEYGYTF.

In DNA form, the CDR3 reads TGTGCCTGGAGTAGAACGGCCTCGAACACTGAAGCTTTCTTT. It yields the protein CAWSRTASNTEAFF. V is TRBV30 and J is TRBJ1-1, with unresolved D. Per the germline V gene, CDR1 is GTSNPN and CDR2 is SVGIG (reference sequence). The V gene lost 2 bases and the J gene lost 1 base, with 11 bases spanning the gap. The CDR3 spans 14 residues.

The CDR3 here is CASSPLRGTILYEQYF. The DNA for the CDR3 is TGTGCCAGCAGCCCGCTCCGGGGGACAATCCTCTACGAGCAGTACTTC. V usage is TRBV11-2 and J usage is TRBJ2-7; D is possibly TRBD1 or TRBD2 (6 bases each). Germline CDR1 SGHAT, CDR2 FQNNGV. This CDR3 is built from 16 residues. Trimming left V 5 bases short and J 3 bases short, with 20 bases between.

This chain connects TRBV7-3 to TRBJ2-5; no clear D gene. CDR1 is SGHTA, CDR2 FQGTGA, per germline. The ends were cut back, 5 bases at V and 5 bases at J, with 12 bases in the middle. The length of the CDR3 is 13 residues. CDR3 residues: CASSPSHRETQYF. The DNA for the CDR3 is TGTGCCAGCAGCCCAAGCCACCGGGAGACCCAGTACTTC.